This TCR beta chain comes out of a study of blood T cell repertoires in COVID-19. Sequencing used immunoSEQ multiplex PCR; TCRdb keeps in-frame clones, though not all of them. The table has tens of thousands of clones, roughly nine tenths seen once. V gave up 0 bases and J gave up 8 bases, with 9 bases separating them. The CDR3 is 13 residues long. The germline gives CDR1 SGHNT, CDR2 YYREEE (reference sequence). The specimen was peripheral blood. The rearrangement links TRBV5-4 to TRBJ1-3, with D possibly matching TRBD1 (5 bases). The source is a man aged 55 to 69 with acute or convalescent COVID-19. The DNA of the CDR3 is TGTGCCAGCAGCTTGGGGGGGGTGGACACCATATATTTT. Protein sequence: CASSLGGVDTIYF.